At least ten counts were recorded for the clone carrying this T cell receptor (beta chain). Antigen: not known. V was pared by 5 bases and J by 5 bases, with 21 bases between. Germline CDR1 is SGHTA and CDR2 is FQGNSA. The CDR3 runs 16 residues. This record comes from a study of T cell repertoires in cytomegalovirus infection. Each CDR3 protein is one row after TCRdb ran MiXCR on the reads. The sample lists approximately 270,000 distinct CDR3 sequences; less than 25% were seen once. Sequenced material: cultured PBMCs, taken from culture after CMV antigen stimulation. V and J are TRBV7-2 and TRBJ1-1; no reliable D call. The sequence was collected from a human donor in good health (CMV status not recorded). Some clones in this sample may be carry-over from other donors' samples. In nucleotides, the CDR3 is TGTGCCAGCAGCCCCCCACGGGGAACTCTGAGGACTGAAGCTTTCTTT. Encoded protein: CASSPPRGTLRTEAFF.